The entry below gives a single TCR beta chain sequence along with its context. Antigen: not known. A junction end diverges from the germline sequence, so it may reflect a read error. These data come from a study of cytomegalovirus exposure and HLA in healthy donors. The PCR made use of 60 Vbeta and 13 Jbeta primers. Sequencing was performed with immunoSEQ multiplex PCR; in TCRdb, only in-frame clones are kept and a portion is missing. The sample has fewer than 200,000 clones; roughly four fifths are singletons. This CDR3 has 15 residues. Germline loops: CDR1 SSHAT, CDR2 FNYEAQ (reference sequence). Study-level points and caveats: The study put under 200 TCR beta chains on its list as cytomegalovirus-associated.

Sequenced input: PBMCs. The genes are TRBV7-7 and TRBJ2-5; 9 bases are a match to TRBD1. The TCR sequence derives from a man aged 50 or older in good health and CMV-seropositive. CDR3 DNA sequence: TGTGCTAGCAGCTTAGACAGGGGGTTCGGAGAGACCCAGTACTTC. Translation: CASSLDRGFGETQYF.